The 30 T cell receptor beta chains listed next were all sequenced from one sample in a study of identical twins. MiXCR, applied by TCRdb to the 5' RACE reads, yields one record per CDR3 protein. The sample consists of around 960,000 distinct CDR3 sequences, 10% to 15% of them appearing once. Another study also made use of these data, one on yellow fever vaccine responses in identical twins.

The sample was PBMCs. The source is a woman younger than 35 in good health.

Only a few counts were recorded for this clonotype. This chain connects TRBV20-1 to TRBJ2-7; perhaps TRBD1 as D (6 bases). The CDR3 is made up of 14 amino acids. Trimming pared 2 bases from V and 2 bases from J, leaving 13 bases between. The germline CDR1 and CDR2 sequences are DFQATT and SNEGSKA (reference sequence). Here the CDR3 DNA reads TGCAGTGCTAGAAAGACAGGAGTTACCTACGAGCAGTACTTC. Protein: CSARKTGVTYEQYF.

This clonotype has a handful of counts. This chain connects TRBV7-8 to TRBJ2-3; 10 nucleotides match TRBD1. CDR3 length: 16 residues. Germline V gene data show CDR1 as SGHVS and CDR2 as FQNEAQ. Unmatched junction bases numbered 9, after V lost 5 bases and J lost 4 bases. CDR3 DNA: TGTGCCAGCAGCCCCATAGGGGGACAGGGGTCAGATACGCAGTATTTT. Its protein is CASSPIGGQGSDTQYF.

A few counts support this clonotype. The junction departs from the called germline gene at one end, perhaps through a read error. DNA for the CDR3: TGTGCCAGCAACTTAGTTGTGACAGGGACCCCTGAGCAGTTCTTC. Its translation is CASNLVVTGTPEQFF. The chain combines TRBV7-9 with TRBJ2-1, with 7 bases that match TRBD1. Germline V gene data show CDR1 as SEHNR and CDR2 as FQNEAQ (reference sequence). The CDR3 loop spans 15 amino acids.

This clonotype came up many times. The chain joins TRBV9 to TRBJ2-7; D is unresolved. The germline V gene encodes CDR1 SGDLS and CDR2 YYNGEE. The V gene lost 0 bases and the J gene lost 4 bases, with 11 bases spanning the gap. This CDR3 is built from 14 residues. CDR3 protein: CASSVGGRSYEQYF. The CDR3 DNA reads TGTGCCAGCAGCGTAGGTGGCAGAAGTTACGAGCAGTACTTC.

This chain links TRBV20-1 with TRBJ2-3; D not certain. V was pared by 1 base and J by 1 base, with 30 bases between. Germline CDR1 DFQATT, CDR2 SNEGSKA (reference sequence). The CDR3 has 21 residues. In nucleotides, the CDR3 is TGCAGTGCTAGAGGATGGGGAAGGGTGAATTCAGCGCATCATCGCACAGATACGCAGTATTTT. Translation gives CSARGWGRVNSAHHRTDTQYF.

This clonotype appeared a few times. The chain joins TRBV12-3 or TRBV12-4 to TRBJ1-6; 7 bases fit TRBD1. With 5 bases clipped from V and 14 bases from J, the junction kept 15 bases outside the gene matches. There are 15 residues in the CDR3. The DNA for the CDR3 is TGTGCCAGCAGTCCTAACTACGGACAGGAGAGGGCCCTCCACTTT. It specifies CASSPNYGQERALHF.

This chain links TRBV20-1 with TRBJ2-3, with 9 bases that match TRBD2. Germline V gene data show CDR1 as DFQATT and CDR2 as SNEGSKA (reference sequence). Losses at the gene ends were 8 bases for V and 4 bases for J; bases not matched to a gene: 4. This CDR3 has 12 amino acids. The CDR3 region has the DNA TGCAGTATGACTAGCGGAGCAGATACGCAGTATTTT. It is translated as CSMTSGADTQYF.

This clonotype was counted many times. The rearrangement links TRBV5-1 to TRBJ2-1; 10 positions agree with TRBD1. The CDR3 length is 15 residues. Unmatched junction bases numbered 8, after V lost 3 bases and J lost 8 bases. The germline V gene has CDR1 SGHRS and CDR2 YFSETQ. The CDR3 region has the DNA TGCGCCAGCAGCTCGGGTGGGACAGGGGTCCATGAGCAGTTCTTC. It encodes CASSSGGTGVHEQFF.

The V and J genes are TRBV20-1 and TRBJ2-2; D is uncertain. V was clipped by 4 bases and J by 2 bases, with 17 bases between them. The CDR3 extends over 16 amino acids. Germline V gene lookup returns CDR1 DFQATT and CDR2 SNEGSKA (reference sequence). The CDR3 protein is CSAKALGLHNTGELFF. DNA for the CDR3: TGCAGTGCTAAGGCCCTAGGCCTCCACAACACCGGGGAGCTGTTTTTT.

The gene calls are TRBV15 and TRBJ1-3, with no clear D. The germline CDR1 and CDR2 sequences are LNHNV and YYDKDF (reference sequence). The CDR3 consists of 15 residues. The V and J ends lost 0 bases and 3 bases respectively, with 9 bases between them. CDR3 sequence reads: CATSRETLGGNTIYF. The DNA for the CDR3 is TGTGCCACCAGCAGAGAGACGCTCGGTGGAAACACCATATATTTT.

The chain links TRBV28 to TRBJ1-1; TRBD1 matches at 7 bases. With V trimmed by 6 bases and J by 3 bases, 4 bases remained unmatched. This CDR3 spans 13 amino acids. Per the germline V gene, CDR1 is MDHEN and CDR2 is SYDVKM. The CDR3 bases are TGTGCCAGCAGAACCCAGGGGGACACTGAAGCTTTCTTT. This sequence encodes CASRTQGDTEAFF.

This clonotype turned up a few times. This CDR3 is CASSHKDTQYF. CDR3 in DNA: TGTGCCAGCAGCCATAAAGATACGCAGTATTTT. The genes are TRBV14 and TRBJ2-3; no clear D. Trimming pared 3 bases from V and 5 bases from J, leaving 3 bases between. This CDR3 spans 11 amino acids. The germline gives CDR1 SGHDN, CDR2 FVKESK.

This clonotype showed up just a few times. The V and J genes are TRBV7-2 and TRBJ2-3; D unresolved. Trimming stripped 0 bases from V and 4 bases from J, with 5 bases between. CDR3 length: 13 amino acids. Per germline, CDR1 SGHTA and CDR2 FQGNSA. The DNA of the CDR3 is TGTGCCAGCAGCTTAGCGCCCGCAGATACGCAGTATTTT. Protein: CASSLAPADTQYF.

This clonotype was recorded many times. The genes are TRBV28 and TRBJ1-5; D not resolved. With 5 bases removed from V and 2 bases from J, the gap between germline ends came to 10 bases. The CDR3 is 14 residues long. CDR1 MDHEN and CDR2 SYDVKM come from the germline V gene. CDR3 sequence (DNA): TGTGCCAGCAGTCCTCCTAAGGGCAATCAGCCCCAGCATTTT. Residues: CASSPPKGNQPQHF.

The chain employs TRBV10-2 and TRBJ1-4, with D possibly matching TRBD1 (5 bases). Germline CDR1 reads WSHSY; CDR2 reads SAAADI. CDR3 length equals 15 residues. Trimming stripped 8 bases from V and 4 bases from J, with 17 bases between. CDR3 coding DNA: TGCGCCAGCCCTGGGGCTCGGATGAATAATGAAAAACTGTTTTTT. This sequence encodes CASPGARMNNEKLFF.

There are a few counts of this clonotype. The genes are TRBV12-3 or TRBV12-4 and TRBJ2-5; 11 bases line up with TRBD2. The ends lost 4 bases at V and 0 bases at J; junction bases unmatched: 7. This CDR3 has 17 residues. The CDR3 region has the DNA TGTGCCAGCAGTTCTGTGGCTAGCGGGGGGTACCAAGAGACCCAGTACTTC. It specifies CASSSVASGGYQETQYF.

This sequence joins TRBV7-9 and TRBJ2-2, with D possibly being TRBD2 (6 bases). The CDR3 contains 14 residues. The V gene's germline CDR1 is SEHNR and CDR2 FQNEAQ (reference sequence). V was trimmed by 5 bases and J by 3 bases, leaving 10 bases between them. CDR3 loop: CASSLREDTGELFF. CDR3 DNA: TGTGCCAGCAGCCTCAGGGAGGACACCGGGGAGCTGTTTTTT.

This clonotype was detected many times. V usage is TRBV2 and J usage is TRBJ2-1; 7 bases align to TRBD2. Germline V gene lookup returns CDR1 SNHLY and CDR2 FYNNEI. The length of the CDR3 is 19 residues. J lost 0 bases, V lost 2 bases, and 13 bases had no gene match. The CDR3 coding sequence is TGTGCCAGCAGTGAACCGGTCGAGGTGGGAGGGACCTCCTACAATGAGCAGTTCTTC. Its protein product is CASSEPVEVGGTSYNEQFF.

This clonotype was observed many times. The V and J genes are TRBV10-1 and TRBJ2-4; D is perhaps TRBD1 (6 bases). This CDR3 has 14 amino acids. Deletions cut 5 bases from V and 8 bases from J, with 16 bases between. CDR1 and CDR2 (germline): WNHNN, SYGVQD (reference sequence). CDR3 in DNA: TGCGCCAGCAGTTCAGGGGTTTCCAGAGACATTCAGTACTTC. It yields the protein CASSSGVSRDIQYF.

This clonotype showed up just a few times. V and J are TRBV3-1 and TRBJ1-1, with 8 bases fitting TRBD1. V dropped 4 bases and J dropped 4; count of bases not matched to a gene: 5. From germline, CDR1 is LGHDT and CDR2 YNNKEL (reference sequence). The CDR3 loop spans 14 amino acids. The CDR3 coding sequence is TGTGCCAGCAGCCTAAGACAGGGGAGCACTGAAGCTTTCTTT. This gives the protein CASSLRQGSTEAFF.

This clonotype was counted many times. The rearrangement uses TRBV12-3 or TRBV12-4 and TRBJ2-7; maybe TRBD2 (7 bases). This CDR3 is 15 amino acids long. V lost 5 bases to trimming and J lost 0 bases, with 14 bases between them. The CDR3 here is CASSLAGANSYEQYF. The DNA of the CDR3 is TGTGCCAGCAGTCTCGCGGGGGCGAACTCCTACGAGCAGTACTTC.

The chain couples TRBV10-3 to TRBJ2-5; D gene ambiguous. CDR1 and CDR2 (germline): ENHRY, SYGVKD. V was cut by 10 bases and J by 4 bases, with 16 bases left in between. This CDR3 is 13 amino acids long. The CDR3 is CATLRTLGETQYF. CDR3 nucleotides: TGTGCCACCCTCCGGACCCTTGGAGAGACCCAGTACTTC.

Note on this clonotype: One junction end does not reproduce the germline sequence, and a read error may be involved. This chain links TRBV6-4 with TRBJ2-1, with 15 bases identical to TRBD2. Per germline, CDR1 MRHNA and CDR2 SNTAGT. This CDR3 is 18 amino acids long. CDR3 loop: CTSSRPGTSGGRNNEQFF. The CDR3 bases are TGTACCAGCAGCCGCCCCGGGACTAGCGGGGGGCGGAACAATGAGCAGTTCTTC.

This clonotype was seen more than once but under ten times. The chain joins TRBV20-1 to TRBJ2-1; 7 bases are a match to TRBD2. The germline gives CDR1 DFQATT, CDR2 SNEGSKA (reference sequence). V was clipped by 3 bases and J by 5 bases; unmatched bases: 7. The length of the CDR3 is 14 residues. CDR3 bases: TGCAGTGCTAGTTATTCTAGCGGCAACAATGAGCAGTTCTTC. Its protein is CSASYSSGNNEQFF.

The CDR3 nucleotides read TGCAGTGCTAGAGACCGGGACAACTACGAGCAGTACGTC. This sequence encodes CSARDRDNYEQYV. This chain uses TRBV20-1 with TRBJ2-7; the D gene is possibly TRBD1 (6 bases). The CDR3 spans 13 residues. The V and J ends lost 0 bases and 3 bases respectively, with 9 bases between them. Germline CDR1 DFQATT, CDR2 SNEGSKA (reference sequence).

This clonotype appeared a few times. The V gene is TRBV12-3 or TRBV12-4, the J gene TRBJ1-6; the D gene is possibly TRBD1 (6 bases). Trimming pared 5 bases from V and 10 bases from J, leaving 15 bases between. This CDR3 is built from 14 residues. The CDR3 nucleotides read TGTGCCAGCAGTCCGGCAGGGGTAGGGTCACCCCTCCACTTT. It codes for CASSPAGVGSPLHF.

This clonotype was seen more than once but under ten times. CDR3 bases: TGTGCCAGCAGCGACCGGTCAACGGGGCACCGGGCCTCCTACAATGAGCAGTTCTTC. Protein sequence: CASSDRSTGHRASYNEQFF. The chain recombines TRBV7-8 with TRBJ2-1, with D perhaps matching TRBD1 or TRBD2 (5 bases each). The CDR3 spans 19 residues. V gave up 5 bases and J gave up 0 bases, with 23 bases separating them. Germline loops: CDR1 SGHVS, CDR2 FQNEAQ.

This clonotype was observed a few times. CDR3 region: CSASSATGEKLFF. The CDR3 nucleotides are TGCAGTGCTAGTTCAGCTACGGGAGAAAAACTGTTTTTT. The rearrangement joins TRBV20-1 to TRBJ1-4; D not resolved. The CDR3 length is 13 residues. V was clipped by 3 bases and J by 8 bases, with 13 bases between them. The germline gives CDR1 DFQATT, CDR2 SNEGSKA (reference sequence).

The CDR3 DNA sequence: TGTGCCAGCAGCGCGGGACAGGGAATACATGAGCAGTTCTTC. This translates into CASSAGQGIHEQFF. The chain is built from TRBV9 and TRBJ2-1; 9 bases map to TRBD1. Germline values: CDR1 SGDLS, CDR2 YYNGEE. This CDR3 comprises 14 residues. Trimming cost V 3 bases and J 8 bases; bases outside gene matches: 6.

The chain links TRBV12-3 or TRBV12-4 to TRBJ2-5, with D possibly matching TRBD1 (5 bases). The length of the CDR3 is 12 residues. Trimming removed 10 bases at V and 4 bases at J, with 13 bases between. The CDR3 DNA follows: TGTGCCACCCGCAGGGTTCGAGAGACCCAGTACTTC. Protein product: CATRRVRETQYF.